This passage covers 31 T cell receptor beta chains from one sample sequenced in a study of blood T cells in healthy people across ages. Combining a sample-barcoded 5' primer with a J-beta primer mix, a second PCR ran for 7 to 11 cycles. TCRdb redid the calling of the 5' RACE reads with MiXCR, one entry per CDR3 protein. This sample has about 640,000 distinct CDR3 sequences, with approximately 59% found just once. Sequences were obtained from blood. The receptor set was obtained from a man aged 55-75 years in good health.

This rearrangement joins TRBV7-2 to TRBJ2-1; D remains ambiguous. CDR3 size: 11 residues. Per the germline V gene, CDR1 is SGHTA and CDR2 is FQGNSA. V lost 6 bases and J lost 6, with 6 bases in between. The CDR3 here is CASRPGNEQFF. The CDR3 DNA reads as TGTGCCAGCAGACCGGGCAATGAGCAGTTCTTC.

The chain has TRBV4-1 and TRBJ2-5, with 9 bases that match TRBD2. The CDR3 length is 13 residues. The germline V gene encodes CDR1 MGHRA and CDR2 YSYEKL. V trimming: 5 bases; J trimming: 5 bases; junction bases outside the gene matches: 3. CDR3 sequence (DNA): TGCGCCAGCAGCGCTAGCGGGGTGGAGACCCAGTACTTC. As protein: CASSASGVETQYF.

The chain is built from TRBV10-3 and TRBJ2-1; 16 bases are shared with TRBD2. The germline V gene has CDR1 ENHRY and CDR2 SYGVKD. The J segment lost 4 bases and the V segment lost 6 bases, leaving 12 bases of the junction unmatched. This CDR3 comprises 19 residues. CDR3 in DNA: TGTGCCATCAGGACGACCGGGACTAGCGGGGGGGCGCCATACAATGAGCAGTTCTTC. Encoded protein: CAIRTTGTSGGAPYNEQFF.

This clonotype was seen more than once but under ten times. The rearrangement joins TRBV2 to TRBJ2-1; tentative D call: TRBD2 (5 bases). With 4 bases removed from V and 9 bases from J, the gap between germline ends came to 13 bases. CDR1 SNHLY and CDR2 FYNNEI come from the germline V gene. This CDR3 comprises 13 residues. CDR3 DNA: TGTGCCAGCAGTGGATCCGGTCGGGGTGAGCAGTTCTTC. Amino acid sequence: CASSGSGRGEQFF.

This chain links TRBV6-5 with TRBJ2-3, with D possibly TRBD1 on 6 matching bases. Looked up from germline, CDR1 is MNHEY and CDR2 is SVGAGI. V lost 7 bases and J 1 base, leaving 15 bases between the germline ends. The CDR3 covers 15 residues. In DNA form, the CDR3 reads TGTGCCAGCACCTCACAGGGAAGTGGCACAGATACGCAGTATTTT. This gives the protein CASTSQGSGTDTQYF.

V gene TRBV13 combines with J gene TRBJ2-3, with 9 bases identical to TRBD2. V shed 5 bases and J 5 bases; nucleotides not matched to a gene: 23. Germline-derived CDR1 and CDR2 are PRHDT and FYEKMQ (reference sequence). The CDR3 consists of 20 residues. CDR3 protein: CASSPTSTNPLSGGIDTQYF. The CDR3 coding sequence is TGTGCCAGCAGCCCCACCAGCACCAATCCCCTTAGCGGGGGAATAGATACGCAGTATTTT.

The rearrangement links TRBV2 to TRBJ2-3; weak D call: TRBD1 (6 bases). Per the germline V gene, CDR1 is SNHLY and CDR2 is FYNNEI. The CDR3 runs 14 residues. V was pared by 2 bases and J by 4 bases, with 10 bases between. The CDR3 region is CASSERGQADTQYF. DNA for the CDR3: TGTGCCAGCAGTGAAAGGGGACAAGCAGATACGCAGTATTTT.

This clonotype was detected a few times. The chain uses TRBV25-1 and TRBJ2-7; 7 positions match TRBD1. The CDR3 runs 14 residues. Germline V gene sequence: CDR1 MGHDK, CDR2 SYGVNS. J was trimmed by 5 bases and V by 1 base; bases with no gene match: 5. The CDR3 spells CASSEWSGGDEQYF. As DNA, the CDR3 is TGTGCCAGCAGTGAATGGTCAGGGGGTGACGAGCAGTACTTC.

In this sample, this clonotype turned up many times. The chain recombines TRBV6-5 with TRBJ1-2; weak D call: TRBD1 (6 bases). CDR3 size: 13 residues. Germline V gene lookup returns CDR1 MNHEY and CDR2 SVGAGI. V shed 7 bases and J shed 7 bases, with 16 bases lying between them. The DNA for the CDR3 is TGTGCCAGCACCCCGGGACATCAGGTTGGCTACACCTTC. It codes for CASTPGHQVGYTF.

This rearrangement joins TRBV12-3 or TRBV12-4 to TRBJ2-2; unclear D gene. V was cut by 8 bases and J by 5 bases, with 18 bases left in between. This CDR3 has 15 residues. The CDR3 is CASCQSRRRTGELFF. The CDR3 bases are TGTGCCAGCTGTCAAAGCAGGCGTAGGACCGGGGAGCTGTTTTTT.

The gene calls are TRBV10-3 and TRBJ2-3; 7 bases match TRBD1. Trimming cost V 3 bases and J 4 bases; bases outside gene matches: 7. The CDR3 consists of 15 residues. Germline assignment: CDR1 ENHRY and CDR2 SYGVKD. Here the CDR3 DNA reads TGTGCCATCAGTGACTCGACAGGGAGCGCAGATACGCAGTATTTT. Translating it yields CAISDSTGSADTQYF.

The J gene is TRBJ1-4, the V gene TRBV20-1; TRBD1 might be the D (6 bases). The CDR3 runs 14 residues. Germline V gene data show CDR1 as DFQATT and CDR2 as SNEGSKA (reference sequence). The ends were cut back, 6 bases at V and 4 bases at J, with 15 bases in the middle. The chain's CDR3 is CSAPTGIVNEKLFF. The CDR3 region has the DNA TGCAGTGCCCCAACAGGGATAGTTAATGAAAAACTGTTTTTT.

V is TRBV5-4 and J is TRBJ2-5; D is perhaps TRBD2 (6 bases). V was trimmed by 3 bases and J by 6 bases, leaving 15 bases between them. The CDR3 contains 14 residues. Germline V lookup: CDR1 SGHNT, CDR2 YYREEE (reference sequence). CDR3 bases: TGTGCCAGCAGCTCGGCCCAGGGAGGAAAGACCCAGTACTTC. Its protein product is CASSSAQGGKTQYF.

This sequence joins TRBV2 and TRBJ1-1; D remains ambiguous. Germline V lookup: CDR1 SNHLY, CDR2 FYNNEI. The V and J ends lost 7 bases and 5 bases respectively, with 17 bases between them. The CDR3 is 14 residues long. This CDR3 reads CASKTETLRTEAFF. Here the CDR3 DNA reads TGTGCCAGCAAGACCGAGACGCTCAGGACTGAAGCTTTCTTT.

The rearrangement links TRBV6-2 or TRBV6-3 to TRBJ2-2, with no clear D. The CDR3 totals 13 residues. The ends were cut back, 8 bases at V and 1 base at J, with 8 bases in the middle. Germline V gene lookup returns CDR1 MNHEY and CDR2 SVGEGT. The CDR3 coding sequence is TGTGCCAGCGGTAGGGTGAACACCGGGGAGCTGTTTTTT. It encodes CASGRVNTGELFF.

This sequence joins TRBV6-1 and TRBJ1-2; D may be TRBD1 (6 bases). V lost 4 bases, J lost 4 bases, and 22 bases lay in between. Per the germline V gene, CDR1 is MNHNS and CDR2 is SASEGT. This CDR3 has 17 residues. CDR3 nucleotide sequence: TGTGCCAGCAGTGCGGGGGCAGGGCGTGTTCTGAGCTATGGCTACACCTTC. This translates into CASSAGAGRVLSYGYTF.

The rearrangement uses TRBV7-2 and TRBJ1-1, with unresolved D. There are 17 residues in the CDR3. Germline V gene data show CDR1 as SGHTA and CDR2 as FQGNSA. The V and J ends lost 2 bases and 0 bases respectively, with 16 bases between them. CDR3 sequence (DNA): TGTGCCAGCAGCTTACACCCGGTCCTAGTGGTGAACACTGAAGCTTTCTTT. Amino acid sequence: CASSLHPVLVVNTEAFF.

The chain is built from TRBV5-1 and TRBJ2-1, with D tentatively TRBD1 or TRBD2 (5 bases each). The ends were cut back, 4 bases at V and 10 bases at J, with 21 bases in the middle. This CDR3 is 15 amino acids long. Germline V gives CDR1 SGHRS, CDR2 YFSETQ. CDR3 DNA: TGCGCCAGCAGCCCCCGGCTAGGGACCTACGACGAGCAGTTCTTC. It specifies CASSPRLGTYDEQFF.

This clonotype was observed a handful of times. V gene TRBV5-1 combines with J gene TRBJ2-7; D is perhaps TRBD1 or TRBD2 (5 bases each). From germline, CDR1 is SGHRS and CDR2 YFSETQ. Deletions cut 4 bases from V and 2 bases from J, with 16 bases between. This CDR3 contains 15 residues. The CDR3 coding sequence is TGCGCCAGCAGCGTCGGGACGATAGGGCCCTACGAGCAGTACTTC. Translation: CASSVGTIGPYEQYF. Looking up the rest from reference TRBV5-1 and TRBJ2-7 gives the full variable domain: KAGVTQTPRYLIKTRGQQVTLSCSPISGHRSVSWYQQTPGQGLQFLFEYFSETQRNKGNFPGRFSGRQFSNSRSEMNVSTLELGDSALYLCASSVGTIGPYEQYFGPGTRLTVT.

The CDR3 DNA is TGTGCCAGCAGCAAAGTGGGGAGCAACCAAGAGACCCAGTACTTC. It is translated as CASSKVGSNQETQYF. The V and J genes are TRBV21-1 and TRBJ2-5; the table gives TRBD2 as D, unverified against the DNA. TRBV21-1 is designated a pseudogene. The CDR3 covers 15 residues.

The chain recombines TRBV7-2 with TRBJ2-6; 10 bases align to TRBD2. Germline V CDR1 and CDR2: SGHTA, FQGNSA. The CDR3 is 18 residues long. V shed 5 bases and J 1 base; nucleotides not matched to a gene: 8. CDR3 sequence reads: CASSRTTSGSSGANVLTF. CDR3 in DNA: TGTGCCAGCAGCCGAACGACTAGCGGGTCGTCTGGGGCCAACGTCCTGACTTTC. The variable domain in full, with the rest retrieved from reference TRBV7-2 and TRBJ2-6, is GAGVSQSPSNKVTEKGKDVELRCDPISGHTALYWYRQSLGQGLEFLIYFQGNSAPDKSGLPSDRFSAERTGGSVSTLTIQRTQQEDSAVYLCASSRTTSGSSGANVLTFGAGSRLTVL.

The count of this clonotype is one. V gene TRBV20-1 combines with J gene TRBJ2-1; weak D call: TRBD1 (6 bases). The CDR3 is made up of 14 amino acids. V lost 1 base and J lost 5, with 12 bases in between. CDR1 and CDR2 from the germline V gene are DFQATT and SNEGSKA (reference sequence). As DNA, the CDR3 is TGCAGTGCTAGAGGCCGGGGACACGACAATGAGCAGTTCTTC. This sequence encodes CSARGRGHDNEQFF.

This clonotype has more than one count but fewer than ten. The chain links TRBV20-1 to TRBJ2-7; 7 nucleotides agree with TRBD1. Trimming cost V 5 bases and J 3 bases; bases outside gene matches: 4. This CDR3 spans 12 amino acids. Germline V lookup: CDR1 DFQATT, CDR2 SNEGSKA (reference sequence). This CDR3 is CSASGQLYEQYF. The CDR3 region has the DNA TGCAGTGCTTCGGGACAGCTCTACGAGCAGTACTTC.

There are a few counts of this clonotype. The chain has TRBV27 and TRBJ1-2; no definite D call. The germline V gene encodes CDR1 MNHEY and CDR2 SMNVEV (reference sequence). There are 15 residues in the CDR3. The V end was cut by 6 bases, the J end by 2 bases, with 16 bases between. The chain's CDR3 is CASRLKPDGNYGYTF. The CDR3 DNA follows: TGTGCCAGCAGATTAAAGCCGGACGGAAACTATGGCTACACCTTC.

The sample holds many counts of this clonotype. The chain employs TRBV18 and TRBJ2-1; 9 nucleotides align to TRBD2. Germline CDR1 and CDR2: KGHSH and LQKENI. V shed 3 bases and J 7 bases; nucleotides not matched to a gene: 10. The CDR3 is made up of 16 amino acids. The CDR3 region has the DNA TGTGCCAGCTCACCCTTCGGCGGGGGGGCCGAAAATGAGCAGTTCTTC. This translates into CASSPFGGGAENEQFF.

V gene TRBV4-2 combines with J gene TRBJ2-1, with D possibly being TRBD1 or TRBD2 (5 bases each). The CDR3 is made up of 15 amino acids. Trimming cost V 0 bases and J 8 bases, with 14 bases left between them. Germline loops: CDR1 LGHNA, CDR2 YNFKEQ. The chain's CDR3 is CASSQDAGTTDEQFF. CDR3 DNA sequence: TGTGCCAGCAGCCAAGATGCCGGGACGACGGATGAGCAGTTCTTC.

The rearrangement uses TRBV28 and TRBJ1-5, with D perhaps TRBD1 (5 bases). Per germline, CDR1 MDHEN and CDR2 SYDVKM. Trimming took off 8 bases at V and 2 bases at J, with 13 bases between the two ends. This CDR3 comprises 14 residues. The CDR3 region is CASSGPGGNQPQHF. The CDR3 bases are TGTGCCAGCTCGGGACCGGGGGGCAATCAGCCCCAGCATTTT.

The chain has TRBV6-1 and TRBJ1-2, with D unresolved. Trimming pared 5 bases from V and 6 bases from J, leaving 13 bases between. CDR3 length: 13 residues. Per the germline V gene, CDR1 is MNHNS and CDR2 is SASEGT. The CDR3 DNA is TGTGCCAGCAGTCCCCGGGATTGGGATGGCTACACCTTC. This gives the protein CASSPRDWDGYTF.

The chain joins TRBV11-2 to TRBJ2-4, with 9 bases fitting TRBD1. The end of the DNA fits TRBJ2-7 better, so the J call may be wrong. The CDR3 has 15 residues. The germline gives CDR1 SGHAT, CDR2 FQNNGV. CDR3 sequence (DNA): TGTGCCAGCAGCACCTTCCTAGGGACAGGGTACGAGCAGTACTTC. Amino acid sequence: CASSTFLGTGYEQYF.

This clonotype was observed a few times. The chain links TRBV29-1 to TRBJ2-6; unclear D gene. Trimming shortened V by 7 bases and J by 1 base, and 8 bases separated the two germline ends. Germline V gene lookup returns CDR1 SQVTM and CDR2 ANQGSEA. This CDR3 is built from 13 residues. CDR3 in amino acids: CSAASSGANVLTF. CDR3 coding DNA: TGCAGCGCCGCGAGTTCTGGGGCCAACGTCCTGACTTTC.

The chain employs TRBV5-1 and TRBJ2-1; 7 bases map to TRBD2. V shed 4 bases and J 5 bases; nucleotides not matched to a gene: 9. The CDR3 has 15 residues. In germline, CDR1 is SGHRS, CDR2 YFSETQ. CDR3 DNA: TGCGCCAGCAGCGTTCCCAGCGGGGCTGACAATGAGCAGTTCTTC. It translates to CASSVPSGADNEQFF.